This TCR beta chain was documented in a study of ipilimumab plus nivolumab after autologous stem cell transplantation. In the study overall: Median doses per patient: roughly five ipilimumab, fewer than ten nivolumab.

Clones were read by immunoSEQ multiplex PCR, and TCRdb kept only the in-frame ones, dropping some. The sample yields 43,000 or so clones, more than 70% seen once. Germline loops: CDR1 SNHLY, CDR2 FYNNEI. The CDR3 sequence is 13 residues long. V was trimmed by 6 bases and J by 8 bases, leaving 11 bases between them. Starting 14 to 28 days after autologous transplant, ipilimumab 1 mg/kg was given. The material was PBMCs, obtained in a trial of ipilimumab plus nivolumab as post-transplant consolidation. The chain joins TRBV2 to TRBJ1-6; a possible D gene is TRBD1 (5 bases). This sequence was found in a male donor with multiple myeloma. CDR3 sequence (DNA): TGTGCCAGCAGCGGGGCGAGATATTCACCCCTCCACTTT. The encoded protein is CASSGARYSPLHF.